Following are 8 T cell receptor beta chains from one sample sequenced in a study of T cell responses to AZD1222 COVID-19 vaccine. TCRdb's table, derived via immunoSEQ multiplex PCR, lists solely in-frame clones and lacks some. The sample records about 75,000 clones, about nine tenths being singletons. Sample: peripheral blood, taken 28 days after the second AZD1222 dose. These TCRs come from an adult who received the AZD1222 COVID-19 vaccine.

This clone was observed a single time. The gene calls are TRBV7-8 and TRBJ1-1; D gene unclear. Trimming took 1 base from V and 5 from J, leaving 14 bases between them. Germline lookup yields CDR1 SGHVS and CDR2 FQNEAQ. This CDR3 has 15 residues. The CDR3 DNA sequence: TGTGCCAGCAGCTTAGTACCCCACCCAGCTACTGAAGCTTTCTTT. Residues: CASSLVPHPATEAFF.

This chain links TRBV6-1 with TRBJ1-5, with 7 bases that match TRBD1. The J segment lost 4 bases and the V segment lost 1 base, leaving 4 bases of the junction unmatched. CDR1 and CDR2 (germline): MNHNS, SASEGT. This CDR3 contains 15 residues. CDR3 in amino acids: CASSEDPGQNQPQHF. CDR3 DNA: TGTGCCAGCAGTGAAGACCCGGGACAGAATCAGCCCCAGCATTTT.

DNA of the CDR3: TGTGCCAGTAGTATACAGGGGGCAGGAGGCTACACCTTC. Translated, it gives CASSIQGAGGYTF. The chain carries TRBV19 and TRBJ1-2; 8 nucleotides line up with TRBD1. V dropped 2 bases and J dropped 8; count of bases not matched to a gene: 4. The CDR3 spans 13 residues. Germline V gene sequence: CDR1 LNHDA, CDR2 SQIVND (reference sequence). The whole variable domain, remainder taken from reference TRBV19 and TRBJ1-2, is DGGITQSPKYLFRKEGQNVTLSCEQNLNHDAMYWYRQDPGQGLRLIYYSQIVNDFQKGDIAEGYSVSREKKESFPLTVTSAQKNPTAFYLCASSIQGAGGYTFGSGTRLTVV.

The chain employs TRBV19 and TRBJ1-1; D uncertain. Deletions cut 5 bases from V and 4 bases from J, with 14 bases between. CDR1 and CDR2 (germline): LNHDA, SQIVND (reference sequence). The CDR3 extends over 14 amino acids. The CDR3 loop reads CASSFYSDRTEAFF. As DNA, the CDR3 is TGTGCCAGTAGTTTCTATAGTGATCGCACTGAAGCTTTCTTT.

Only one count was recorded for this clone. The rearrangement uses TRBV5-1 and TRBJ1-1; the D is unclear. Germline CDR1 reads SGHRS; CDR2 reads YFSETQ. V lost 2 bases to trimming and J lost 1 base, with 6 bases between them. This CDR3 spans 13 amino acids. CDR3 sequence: CASSFGQNTEAFF. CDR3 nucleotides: TGCGCCAGCAGCTTCGGCCAGAACACTGAAGCTTTCTTT. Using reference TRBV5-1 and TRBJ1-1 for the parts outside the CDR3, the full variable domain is KAGVTQTPRYLIKTRGQQVTLSCSPISGHRSVSWYQQTPGQGLQFLFEYFSETQRNKGNFPGRFSGRQFSNSRSEMNVSTLELGDSALYLCASSFGQNTEAFFGQGTRLTVV.

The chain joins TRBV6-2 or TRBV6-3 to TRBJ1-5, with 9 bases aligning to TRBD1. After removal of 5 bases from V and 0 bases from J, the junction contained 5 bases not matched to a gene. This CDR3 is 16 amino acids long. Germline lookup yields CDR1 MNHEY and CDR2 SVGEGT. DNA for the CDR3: TGTGCCAGCAGTACAAACAGGGGGCCTAGCAATCAGCCCCAGCATTTT. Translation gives CASSTNRGPSNQPQHF.

Written as DNA, the CDR3 is TGTGCCAGCAGCCCACAGGGTAGCAAAAACATTCAGTACTTC. It encodes CASSPQGSKNIQYF. The chain employs TRBV28 and TRBJ2-4; possibly TRBD1 for D (6 bases). The V gene lost 6 bases and the J gene lost 3 bases, with 12 bases spanning the gap. This CDR3 is 14 amino acids long. CDR1 and CDR2 from the germline V gene are MDHEN and SYDVKM.

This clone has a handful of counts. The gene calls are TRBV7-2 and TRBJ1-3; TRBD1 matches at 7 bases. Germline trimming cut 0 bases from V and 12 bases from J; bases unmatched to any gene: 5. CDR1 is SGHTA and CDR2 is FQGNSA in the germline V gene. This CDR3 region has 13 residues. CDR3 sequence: CASSLANRGGIYF. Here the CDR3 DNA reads TGTGCCAGCAGCTTAGCTAACAGGGGAGGCATATATTTT. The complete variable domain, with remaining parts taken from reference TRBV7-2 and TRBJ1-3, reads GAGVSQSPSNKVTEKGKDVELRCDPISGHTALYWYRQSLGQGLEFLIYFQGNSAPDKSGLPSDRFSAERTGGSVSTLTIQRTQQEDSAVYLCASSLANRGGIYFGEGSWLTVV.